Listed below are T cell receptor beta chains from one sample, sequenced in a study of T-cell memory formation after mild COVID-19. TCRdb ran MiXCR on the 5' RACE reads and lists one entry per CDR3 protein. Of hundreds of thousands of distinct CDR3 sequences listed, 23% were seen once; the top ten hold under 15%. Sequencing was performed on PBMCs or a T cell subset sorted from them (not recorded which). These receptors originate from an adult woman who had mild COVID-19 (a few samples of this study predate the infection). Cell type and time point are not known. Each CDR3 is given with its conserved first and last residue. D genes are given only for firm matches. Size tells how often a clone was seen (once, few, many) or the class of an expanded clone, and some rows leave it out.

d_gene | j_gene | v_gene | abundance | CDR3aa | CDR3nt
TRBD2 | TRBJ2-1 | TRBV7-9 | . | CASSLTSGSRYEQFF | TGTGCCAGCAGCTTAACCAGCGGGAGTAGGTATGAGCAGTTCTTC
TRBD1 | TRBJ2-7 | TRBV12-3/TRBV12-4 | . | CASSKTGSEQYF | TGTGCCAGCAGTAAGACAGGGTCCGAGCAGTACTTC
TRBD1 | TRBJ1-5 | TRBV5-5 | few | CASSLGQGAGRNQPQHF | TGTGCCAGCAGCTTGGGGCAGGGGGCAGGCAGGAATCAGCCCCAGCATTTT
. | TRBJ2-5 | TRBV9 | . | CASSVVAGLGETQYF | TGTGCCAGCAGCGTAGTTGCGGGATTAGGGGAGACCCAGTACTTC
. | TRBJ1-2 | TRBV19 | many | CASSSDYGYTF | TGTGCCAGTAGTTCCGACTATGGCTACACCTTC
. | TRBJ1-4 | TRBV5-1 | few | CASSFMWDGTNEKLFF | TGCGCCAGCAGCTTTATGTGGGACGGAACTAATGAAAAACTGTTTTTT
. | TRBJ2-7 | TRBV9 | . | CASSVATGPSYEQYF | TGTGCCAGCAGCGTAGCTACAGGCCCTTCCTACGAGCAGTACTTC
TRBD1 | TRBJ1-5 | TRBV20-1 | . | CSAREAGQGHQPQHF | TGCAGTGCTAGAGAGGCGGGACAGGGCCATCAGCCCCAGCATTTT
TRBD2 | TRBJ2-1 | TRBV3-1 | . | CASSQEGGYEQFF | TGTGCCAGCAGCCAAGAGGGGGGGTATGAGCAGTTCTTC
TRBD1 | TRBJ2-3 | TRBV2 | few | CASSVGQGAVNTQYF | TGTGCCAGCAGCGTAGGACAGGGTGCTGTAAATACGCAGTATTTT
TRBD2 | TRBJ2-3 | TRBV7-2 | few | CASSSPGLGAYF | TGTGCCAGCAGCTCCCCGGGACTAGGAGCTTATTTT
. | TRBJ1-3 | TRBV7-8 | few | CASTEDPRGNTIYF | TGTGCCAGCACCGAAGACCCGCGGGGAAACACCATATATTTT
TRBD2 | TRBJ2-3 | TRBV27 | . | CASSTGLAKYF | TGTGCCAGCTCGACGGGACTAGCGAAGTATTTT
. | TRBJ2-7 | TRBV30 | . | CAWEGYEQYF | TGTGCCTGGGAAGGCTACGAGCAGTACTTC
. | TRBJ2-2 | TRBV21-1 | few | CASSKAGELFF | TGTGCCAGCAGCAAAGCCGGGGAGCTGTTTTTT
. | TRBJ2-7 | TRBV20-1 | . | CSASSGFSYEQYF | TGCAGTGCTAGCTCAGGGTTCTCCTACGAGCAGTACTTC
. | TRBJ1-2 | TRBV7-9 | few | CASSSTANYGYTF | TGTGCCAGCAGCTCGACAGCTAACTATGGCTACACCTTC
TRBD2 | TRBJ2-1 | TRBV5-1 | . | CASSLDRAGANNEQFF | TGCGCCAGCAGCCTCGACCGGGCGGGAGCTAACAATGAGCAGTTCTTC
TRBD2 | TRBJ2-2 | TRBV7-7 | . | CASSNPSGSAGELFF | TGTGCTAGCAGCAACCCTAGCGGGAGTGCCGGGGAGCTGTTTTTT
. | TRBJ2-5 | TRBV4-3 | . | CASSQVYRQQETQYF | TGCGCCAGCAGCCAAGTTTATCGACAGCAAGAGACCCAGTACTTC
TRBD1 | TRBJ2-3 | TRBV19 | few | CARSRGRDTQYF | TGTGCCAGGTCCAGGGGGCGAGATACGCAGTATTTT
TRBD2 | TRBJ2-1 | TRBV9 | . | CASSVGGGAGNEQFF | TGTGCCAGCAGCGTAGGCGGGGGGGCCGGGAATGAGCAGTTCTTC
. | TRBJ2-3 | TRBV12-3/TRBV12-4 | . | CASRSGVAGTDTQYF | TGTGCCAGCAGATCAGGCGTTGCGGGCACAGATACGCAGTATTTT
TRBD2 | TRBJ2-7 | TRBV6-5 | few | CASKTSGGYEQYF | TGTGCCAGCAAGACTAGCGGGGGCTACGAGCAGTACTTC
TRBD2 | TRBJ2-1 | TRBV7-9 | . | CASSLVLAGARNEQFF | TGTGCCAGCAGCTTAGTCCTAGCGGGAGCGAGGAATGAGCAGTTCTTC
TRBD2 | TRBJ2-1 | TRBV12-3/TRBV12-4 | few | CASNLLGAGATGNEQFF | TGTGCCAGCAATCTCCTCGGGGCGGGAGCCACGGGGAATGAGCAGTTCTTC
TRBD1 | TRBJ2-7 | TRBV18 | . | CASSPQGTGSDYEQYF | TGTGCCAGCTCTCCACAGGGGACAGGGAGCGACTACGAGCAGTACTTC
TRBD1 | TRBJ2-1 | TRBV5-1 | . | CASSAGTGRAGEQFF | TGCGCCAGCAGCGCTGGGACAGGAAGGGCCGGTGAGCAGTTCTTC
TRBD1 | TRBJ2-7 | TRBV15 | . | CATSSTGTGEAEQYF | TGTGCCACCAGCTCAACCGGGACAGGGGAAGCCGAGCAGTACTTC
. | TRBJ1-5 | TRBV24-1 | . | CATSWAGSDQPQHF | TGTGCCACTTCCTGGGCAGGGTCGGATCAGCCCCAGCATTTT
. | TRBJ1-6 | TRBV5-1 | many | CASSLADYAGSPLHF | TGCGCCAGCAGCTTGGCCGATTATGCAGGTTCACCCCTCCACTTT
. | TRBJ2-5 | TRBV2 | . | CASSELGTTQETQYF | TGTGCCAGCAGTGAACTAGGCACCACCCAAGAGACCCAGTACTTC
. | TRBJ2-1 | TRBV20-1 | many | CSANKGHEQFF | TGCAGTGCAAATAAAGGACATGAGCAGTTCTTC
. | TRBJ1-1 | TRBV5-4 | . | CASSYRDRVNTEAFF | TGTGCCAGCAGCTACCGGGACCGCGTGAACACTGAAGCTTTCTTT
. | TRBJ2-1 | TRBV21-1 | . | CASSKGTGLVNEQFF | TGTGCCAGCAGCAAAGGGACAGGGTTGGTCAATGAGCAGTTCTTC
. | TRBJ2-3 | TRBV7-6 | many | CASSLADSTDTQYF | TGTGCCAGCAGCTTAGCGGACAGCACAGATACGCAGTATTTT
. | TRBJ1-1 | TRBV7-9 | few | CASSLVPGKFTEAFF | TGTGCCAGCAGCTTAGTTCCAGGGAAGTTTACTGAAGCTTTCTTT
TRBD1 | TRBJ1-5 | TRBV20-1 | . | CSAIAIPGTGGVVSNQPQHF | TGCAGTGCTATTGCCATCCCCGGGACAGGGGGCGTAGTTAGCAATCAGCCCCAGCATTTT
. | TRBJ1-5 | TRBV5-1 | . | CASPQRDLSVRNQPQHF | TGCGCCAGCCCGCAGAGAGACCTGTCGGTCCGGAATCAGCCCCAGCATTTT
TRBD1 | TRBJ1-3 | TRBV14 | few | CASSLDRAQSGNTIYF | TGTGCCAGCAGCCTGGACAGGGCTCAGTCTGGAAACACCATATATTTT
. | TRBJ2-3 | TRBV12-3/TRBV12-4 | . | CASSLWLDTQYF | TGTGCCAGCAGTTTGTGGTTGGATACGCAGTATTTT
TRBD1 | TRBJ1-1 | TRBV30 | . | CAWSRQGGTEAFF | TGTGCCTGGAGTCGACAGGGTGGCACTGAAGCTTTCTTT
. | TRBJ2-3 | TRBV5-1 | . | CASSWSTDTQYF | TGCGCCAGCAGCTGGAGCACAGATACGCAGTATTTT
. | TRBJ2-3 | TRBV6-5 | few | CASSYSGARTDTQYF | TGTGCCAGCAGTTACTCCGGGGCCCGCACAGATACGCAGTATTTT
. | TRBJ1-5 | TRBV12-3/TRBV12-4 | . | CASSFGHAGQPQHF | TGTGCCAGCAGCTTTGGACACGCCGGTCAGCCCCAGCATTTT
TRBD1 | TRBJ2-7 | TRBV3-1 | . | CASSQPGQGRHEQYF | TGTGCCAGCAGCCAACCGGGACAGGGAAGGCACGAGCAGTACTTC
. | TRBJ2-3 | TRBV12-3/TRBV12-4 | . | CASTDPFGFTDTQYF | TGTGCCAGCACCGATCCGTTCGGGTTCACAGATACGCAGTATTTT
. | TRBJ1-5 | TRBV5-5 | . | CASSFRGGENQPQHF | TGTGCCAGCAGCTTCAGGGGAGGGGAGAATCAGCCCCAGCATTTT
. | TRBJ1-1 | TRBV6-2/TRBV6-3 | few | CASRTRARMNTEAFF | TGTGCCAGCCGGACCAGGGCCCGCATGAACACTGAAGCTTTCTTT
TRBD1 | TRBJ2-7 | TRBV27 | few | CASSLTLGRQGFSYEQYF | TGTGCCAGCAGTTTAACTTTAGGACGACAGGGGTTTTCCTACGAGCAGTACTTC
TRBD1 | TRBJ1-1 | TRBV6-5 | . | CASSSTGRDTEAFF | TGTGCCAGCAGTTCGACAGGGCGGGACACTGAAGCTTTCTTT
. | TRBJ2-3 | TRBV27 | few | CASSFRRYRSTDTQYF | TGTGCCAGCAGTTTCCGCCGGTATCGGAGCACAGATACGCAGTATTTT
TRBD2 | TRBJ2-1 | TRBV11-2 | few | CASSLEPTSGGYNEQFF | TGTGCCAGCAGCTTAGAGCCTACTAGCGGGGGCTACAATGAGCAGTTCTTC